This TCR beta chain comes out of a study of blood T cell repertoires in COVID-19. Study-level information: The samples span acute and convalescent COVID-19 from the United States, Italy and Spain.

Repertoires were generated with immunoSEQ multiplex PCR, while TCRdb's copy carries only in-frame clones and drops some. The sample shows 95,000 to 150,000 clones, 65% to 85% of them seen only once. The CDR3 extends over 14 amino acids. Germline CDR1 LGHDT, CDR2 YNNKEL (reference sequence). Trimming removed 1 base at V and 4 bases at J, with 10 bases between. The sample comprised peripheral blood. The rearrangement links TRBV3-1 (or the pseudogene TRBV3-2) to TRBJ1-1; D is perhaps TRBD1 (5 bases). The clonotype originates from a woman in her sixties or seventies with acute or convalescent COVID-19. CDR3 coding DNA: TGTGCCAGCAGCCAAGGATCAGGGTTCACTGAAGCTTTCTTT. Translated: CASSQGSGFTEAFF.